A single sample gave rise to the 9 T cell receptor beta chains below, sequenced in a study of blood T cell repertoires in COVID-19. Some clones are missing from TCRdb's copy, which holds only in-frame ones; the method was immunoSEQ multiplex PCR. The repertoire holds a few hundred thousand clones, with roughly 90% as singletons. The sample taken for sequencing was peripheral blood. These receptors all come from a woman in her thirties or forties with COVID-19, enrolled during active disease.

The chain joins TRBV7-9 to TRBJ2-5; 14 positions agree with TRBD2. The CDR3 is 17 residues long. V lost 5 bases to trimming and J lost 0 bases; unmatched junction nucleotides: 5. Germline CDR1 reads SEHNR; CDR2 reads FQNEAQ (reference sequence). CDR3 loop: CASSLGLAGGYQETQYF. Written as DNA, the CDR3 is TGTGCCAGCAGCCTCGGACTAGCGGGGGGCTACCAAGAGACCCAGTACTTC.

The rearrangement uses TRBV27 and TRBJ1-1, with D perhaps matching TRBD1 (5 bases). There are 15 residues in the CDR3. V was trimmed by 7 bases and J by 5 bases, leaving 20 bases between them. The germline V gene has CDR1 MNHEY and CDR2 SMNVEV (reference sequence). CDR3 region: CASTKGQGRGTEAFF. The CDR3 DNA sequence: TGTGCCAGCACTAAGGGTCAGGGCCGGGGGACTGAAGCTTTCTTT.

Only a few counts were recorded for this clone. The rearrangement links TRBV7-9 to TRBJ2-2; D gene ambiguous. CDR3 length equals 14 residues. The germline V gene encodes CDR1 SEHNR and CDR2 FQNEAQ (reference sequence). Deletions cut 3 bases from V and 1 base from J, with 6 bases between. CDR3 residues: CASSFVQNTGELFF. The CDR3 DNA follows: TGTGCCAGCAGCTTTGTCCAGAACACCGGGGAGCTGTTTTTT.

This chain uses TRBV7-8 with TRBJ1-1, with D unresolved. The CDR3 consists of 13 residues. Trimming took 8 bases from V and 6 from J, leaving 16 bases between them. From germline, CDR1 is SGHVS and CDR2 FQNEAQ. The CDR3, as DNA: TGTGCCAGCGGTTCGAGGCCGCTGGCTGAAGCTTTCTTT. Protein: CASGSRPLAEAFF. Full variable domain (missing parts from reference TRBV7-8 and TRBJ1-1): GAGVSQSPRYKVAKRGQDVALRCDPISGHVSLFWYQQALGQGPEFLTYFQNEAQLDKSGLPSDRFFAERPEGSVSTLKIQRTQQEDSAVYLCASGSRPLAEAFFGQGTRLTVV.

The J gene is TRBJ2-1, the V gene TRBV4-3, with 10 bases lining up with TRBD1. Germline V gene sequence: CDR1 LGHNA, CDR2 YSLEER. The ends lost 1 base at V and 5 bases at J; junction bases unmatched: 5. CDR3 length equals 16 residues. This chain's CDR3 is CASSQAWDRGHNEQFF. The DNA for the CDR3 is TGCGCCAGCAGCCAAGCTTGGGACAGGGGTCACAATGAGCAGTTCTTC.

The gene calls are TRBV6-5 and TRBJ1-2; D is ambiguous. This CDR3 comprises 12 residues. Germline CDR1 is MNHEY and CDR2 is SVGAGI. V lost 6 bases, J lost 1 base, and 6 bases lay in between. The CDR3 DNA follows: TGTGCCAGCAGAGCAATTAACTATGGCTACACCTTC. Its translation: CASRAINYGYTF.

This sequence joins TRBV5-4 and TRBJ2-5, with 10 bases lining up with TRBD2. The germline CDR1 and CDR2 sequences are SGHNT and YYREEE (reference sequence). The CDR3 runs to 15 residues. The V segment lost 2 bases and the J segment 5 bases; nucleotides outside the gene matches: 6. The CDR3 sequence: CASSLTSGTSETQYF. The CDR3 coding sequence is TGTGCCAGCAGCTTAACTAGCGGGACCAGCGAGACCCAGTACTTC.

DNA of the CDR3: TGTGCCAGCAGAACGACAGGGGGCACTGAAGCTTTCTTT. It codes for CASRTTGGTEAFF. This rearrangement joins TRBV11-1 to TRBJ1-1; TRBD1 matches at 9 bases. Trimming removed 6 bases from V and 4 bases from J; junction bases left unmatched: 3. This CDR3 spans 13 amino acids. CDR1 is SGHAT, CDR2 FQDESV, per germline (reference sequence).

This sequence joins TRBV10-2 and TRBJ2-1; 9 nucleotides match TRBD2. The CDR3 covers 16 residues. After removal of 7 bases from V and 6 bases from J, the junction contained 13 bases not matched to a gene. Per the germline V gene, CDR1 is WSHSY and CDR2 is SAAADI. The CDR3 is CASTPYSGSRGNEQFF. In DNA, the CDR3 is TGCGCCAGCACCCCATATAGCGGGAGTCGGGGCAATGAGCAGTTCTTC.